These 2 T cell receptor beta chains were all obtained from the same sample, sequenced in a study of blood T cell repertoires in COVID-19. Here immunoSEQ multiplex PCR was the method, and the copy in TCRdb shows in-frame clones only, minus some. The profile shows 100,000 or so clones, about 82% of them singletons. Sequenced sample: peripheral blood. Every receptor here comes from a woman aged 60-70 years in a cohort sampled during active or convalescent COVID-19.

The chain carries TRBV19 and TRBJ1-1; D may be TRBD1 (6 bases). Germline CDR1 LNHDA, CDR2 SQIVND (reference sequence). V was cut by 6 bases and J by 0 bases, with 17 bases left in between. This CDR3 spans 16 amino acids. The CDR3 sequence is CASRDSFRPMNTEAFF. Written as DNA, the CDR3 is TGTGCCAGTAGGGACAGCTTCAGGCCTATGAACACTGAAGCTTTCTTT.

The V gene is TRBV4-1, the J gene TRBJ2-7, with 10 bases matching TRBD2. V lost 0 bases and J lost 4; bases outside the gene matches: 6. Per the germline V gene, CDR1 is MGHRA and CDR2 is YSYEKL. This CDR3 spans 16 amino acids. The CDR3 coding sequence is TGCGCCAGCAGCCAAGAAGGCCTAGCGGGAGTATACGAGCAGTACTTC. It translates to CASSQEGLAGVYEQYF.